The 18 T cell receptor beta chains below come from one sample, sequenced in a study of blood T cells in healthy people across ages. The use of a sample-barcoded 5' primer and a J-beta primer mix characterized a second PCR of about 7 to 12 cycles. One entry per CDR3 protein results from TCRdb running MiXCR on the 5' RACE reads. The profile shows about 1.1 million distinct CDR3 sequences, around two fifths of them singletons. Sequencing was done on a sample of blood. These receptors all come from a man aged 18 to 29 in good health.

The chain combines TRBV28 with TRBJ1-1; 7 nucleotides match TRBD1. V shed 6 bases, J shed 1 base, and the junction held 8 bases outside the gene matches. This CDR3 is built from 15 residues. The germline gives CDR1 MDHEN, CDR2 SYDVKM. As DNA, the CDR3 is TGTGCCAGCAGACCGACAGGGAAAAGGAACACTGAAGCTTTCTTT. Encoded protein: CASRPTGKRNTEAFF.

This clonotype was counted many times. The chain recombines TRBV7-9 with TRBJ2-2; 7 bases align to TRBD2. Losses at the gene ends were 5 bases for V and 2 bases for J; bases not matched to a gene: 14. Looked up from germline, CDR1 is SEHNR and CDR2 is FQNEAQ (reference sequence). The CDR3 is made up of 18 amino acids. This CDR3 is CASSLLGEGVGNTGELFF. The CDR3 nucleotides read TGTGCCAGCAGCCTCCTTGGGGAGGGTGTGGGAAACACCGGGGAGCTGTTTTTT.

The J gene is TRBJ2-1, the V gene TRBV27; TRBD2 is a possible D gene (5 bases). Germline-derived CDR1 and CDR2 are MNHEY and SMNVEV (reference sequence). V lost 9 bases and J lost 4, with 13 bases in between. The length of the CDR3 is 13 residues. CDR3 sequence: CASSDGVYNEQFF. Here the CDR3 DNA reads TGTGCCAGTAGCGATGGAGTGTACAATGAGCAGTTCTTC.

CDR3 loop: CASRYTGGANYGYTF. DNA of the CDR3: TGTGCCAGCAGATACACAGGAGGAGCTAACTATGGCTACACCTTC. The chain couples TRBV13 to TRBJ1-2, with D maybe TRBD1 (5 bases). V was shortened by 6 bases and J by 0 bases, with 14 bases between the two germline ends. The CDR3 length is 15 residues. Looked up from germline, CDR1 is PRHDT and CDR2 is FYEKMQ (reference sequence).

A few counts support this clonotype. The J gene is TRBJ1-5, the V gene TRBV28; D is unresolved. The V end was cut by 5 bases, the J end by 8 bases, with 10 bases between. CDR1 and CDR2 (germline): MDHEN, SYDVKM. The CDR3 loop spans 12 amino acids. CDR3 sequence reads: CASSPSEEPQHF. The CDR3 DNA is TGTGCCAGCAGTCCTAGTGAGGAGCCCCAGCATTTT.

The chain is built from TRBV5-1 and TRBJ2-2, with a possible D match to TRBD2 (5 bases). The CDR3 is 15 residues long. The germline CDR1 and CDR2 sequences are SGHRS and YFSETQ. V was pared by 1 base and J by 3 bases, with 10 bases between. Here the CDR3 reads CASSLREADTGELFF. The CDR3 DNA follows: TGCGCCAGCAGCTTGAGAGAAGCGGACACCGGGGAGCTGTTTTTT.

The chain carries TRBV20-1 and TRBJ1-5; no firm D call. The V gene lost 3 bases and the J gene lost 11 bases, with 14 bases spanning the gap. The germline CDR1 and CDR2 sequences are DFQATT and SNEGSKA (reference sequence). This CDR3 has 12 residues. Here the CDR3 reads CSARALLEAQHF. In nucleotides, the CDR3 is TGCAGTGCTAGGGCCCTCCTAGAAGCCCAGCATTTT.

This clonotype has a handful of counts. This chain connects TRBV29-1 to TRBJ1-2; 7 nucleotides agree with TRBD1. Per the germline V gene, CDR1 is SQVTM and CDR2 is ANQGSEA. The CDR3 is made up of 15 amino acids. The ends lost 3 bases at V and 7 bases at J; junction bases unmatched: 14. DNA for the CDR3: TGCAGCGTTGAGGTCGGGAACAGGGGCCTCTCTGGCTACACCTTC. Its protein product is CSVEVGNRGLSGYTF. Full variable domain (remainder filled in from reference TRBV29-1 and TRBJ1-2): SAVISQKPSRDICQRGTSLTIQCQVDSQVTMMFWYRQQPGQSLTLIATANQGSEATYESGFVIDKFPISRPNLTFSTLTVSNMSPEDSSIYLCSVEVGNRGLSGYTFGSGTRLTVV.

The V gene is TRBV3-1, the J gene TRBJ1-5; D is uncertain. This CDR3 has 13 amino acids. V was pared by 0 bases and J by 7 bases, with 7 bases between. Germline V lookup: CDR1 LGHDT, CDR2 YNNKEL (reference sequence). CDR3 sequence reads: CASSQDSKQPQHF. CDR3 coding DNA: TGTGCCAGCAGCCAAGACAGTAAGCAGCCCCAGCATTTT.

The chain uses TRBV6-5 and TRBJ2-1; 9 nucleotides agree with TRBD2. CDR1 and CDR2 (germline): MNHEY, SVGAGI. The CDR3 is made up of 15 amino acids. Losses at the gene ends were 6 bases for V and 3 bases for J; bases not matched to a gene: 6. CDR3 DNA sequence: TGTGCCAGCAGGCGAGTAGCGGGGGACTACAATGAGCAGTTCTTC. Translated, it gives CASRRVAGDYNEQFF.

This clonotype was picked up a small number of times. This chain's CDR3 is CASSRTGVVHGYTF. The CDR3 region has the DNA TGTGCCAGCAGCCGGACAGGGGTGGTCCATGGCTACACCTTC. The V and J genes are TRBV14 and TRBJ1-2; 9 nucleotides agree with TRBD1. The CDR3 loop spans 14 amino acids. Germline V gene sequence: CDR1 SGHDN, CDR2 FVKESK. The J segment lost 6 bases and the V segment lost 4 bases, leaving 6 bases of the junction unmatched. Based on the CDR3 plus reference TRBV14 and TRBJ1-2, the full variable domain is EAGVTQFPSHSVIEKGQTVTLRCDPISGHDNLYWYRRVMGKEIKFLLHFVKESKQDESGMPNNRFLAERTGGTYSTLKVQPAELEDSGVYFCASSRTGVVHGYTFGSGTRLTVV.

V usage is TRBV7-3 and J usage is TRBJ1-2; D gene uncertain. This CDR3 spans 14 amino acids. Trimming shortened V by 5 bases and J by 6 bases, and 16 bases separated the two germline ends. The germline CDR1 and CDR2 sequences are SGHTA and FQGTGA. CDR3 in DNA: TGTGCCAGCAGCCCCATGGGGTCTAATCATGGCTACACCTTC. Its translation: CASSPMGSNHGYTF.

This clonotype was picked up a small number of times. This chain connects TRBV29-1 to TRBJ2-7; 8 bases are a match to TRBD2. The CDR3 covers 15 residues. Germline lookup yields CDR1 SQVTM and CDR2 ANQGSEA. Trimming removed 2 bases from V and 2 bases from J; junction bases left unmatched: 8. The CDR3 spells CSVEFPGGRPYEQYF. The CDR3 region has the DNA TGCAGCGTTGAATTCCCGGGGGGGCGTCCCTACGAGCAGTACTTC.

In its sample, this clonotype was seen a few times. The chain carries TRBV2 and TRBJ2-7; 10 bases align to TRBD2. Germline CDR1 reads SNHLY; CDR2 reads FYNNEI. CDR3 size: 17 residues. V lost 5 bases and J lost 2; bases outside the gene matches: 12. The CDR3 nucleotides read TGTGCCAGCAGTCAACTTTTAGCGGGGGGCGGCCCCTACGAGCAGTACTTC. Amino acids: CASSQLLAGGGPYEQYF.

This clonotype was detected a few times. The genes are TRBV5-1 and TRBJ2-1; no clear D. V lost 2 bases, J lost 5 bases, and 14 bases lay in between. Germline V gene sequence: CDR1 SGHRS, CDR2 YFSETQ. The CDR3 consists of 15 residues. The CDR3, as DNA: TGCGCCAGCAGCTTTGCGGTAGCTTTACACAATGAGCAGTTCTTC. Protein sequence: CASSFAVALHNEQFF. The variable domain in full, with the rest retrieved from reference TRBV5-1 and TRBJ2-1, is KAGVTQTPRYLIKTRGQQVTLSCSPISGHRSVSWYQQTPGQGLQFLFEYFSETQRNKGNFPGRFSGRQFSNSRSEMNVSTLELGDSALYLCASSFAVALHNEQFFGPGTRLTVL.

In its sample, this clonotype was seen many times. The CDR3 nucleotides are TGCAGTGCCGCTGCGCCCGAGCTGGATACGCAGTATTTT. It codes for CSAAAPELDTQYF. This sequence joins TRBV20-1 and TRBJ2-3; D is unresolved. CDR1 is DFQATT and CDR2 is SNEGSKA in the germline V gene (reference sequence). The CDR3 runs to 13 residues. Trimming took 6 bases from V and 6 from J, leaving 16 bases between them.

This clonotype showed up just once. V and J are TRBV4-3 and TRBJ2-2; D unresolved. CDR1 and CDR2 from the germline V gene are LGHNA and YSLEER. The CDR3 contains 15 residues. The V and J ends lost 2 bases and 1 base respectively, with 8 bases between them. The CDR3 spells CASSQHLQNTGELFF. CDR3 coding DNA: TGCGCCAGCAGCCAACATCTACAGAACACCGGGGAGCTGTTTTTT.

CDR3 region: CASRPSGGNQPQHF. CDR3 coding DNA: TGTGCCAGCAGACCGTCGGGGGGCAATCAGCCCCAGCATTTT. The rearrangement uses TRBV7-2 and TRBJ1-5; tentatively, D is TRBD1 (5 bases). The CDR3 loop spans 14 amino acids. V lost 6 bases and J 2 bases, leaving 11 bases between the germline ends. From germline, CDR1 is SGHTA and CDR2 FQGNSA.